These 8 T cell receptor beta chains share one sample of origin, sequenced in a study of post-analysis software for immune sequencing data. Findings of the study overall: Controls had lower frequencies than patients of about five TRBV segments, which included TRBV5-6, TRBV5-1 and TRBV20-1.

Their antigens are not known. Tagging with unique molecular identifiers was a feature of the TCR beta cDNA libraries. TCRdb analysed the PCR reads with MiXCR anew, one entry per CDR3 protein. The sample holds about 190,000 distinct CDR3 sequences, 29% seen once. Sequenced material: blood. The receptors stem from a girl between 2 and 17 years old with multiple sclerosis.

Only a few counts were recorded for this clonotype. V is TRBV12-3 or TRBV12-4 and J is TRBJ1-1; D uncertain. V gave up 8 bases and J gave up 0 bases, with 13 bases separating them. CDR3 length equals 14 residues. Here the CDR3 reads CASGRAAMNTEAFF. As DNA, the CDR3 is TGTGCCAGCGGGAGGGCAGCCATGAACACTGAAGCTTTCTTT.

This clonotype has more than one count but fewer than ten. This chain links TRBV6-6 with TRBJ2-2; TRBD1 agrees at 9 bases. V lost 5 bases to trimming and J lost 9 bases; unmatched junction nucleotides: 10. The CDR3 has 15 amino acids. The germline gives CDR1 MNHNY, CDR2 SVGAGI (reference sequence). The DNA of the CDR3 is TGTGCCAGCAGTCGGGACAGGGATACGGCCTGGGAGCTGTTTTTT. Translated, it gives CASSRDRDTAWELFF.

Comments on this clonotype: A much larger clonotype is one base distant, so this may be a read error. The gene calls are TRBV20-1 and TRBJ2-3; D unclear. Germline V gene lookup returns CDR1 DFQATT and CDR2 SNEGSKA (reference sequence). This CDR3 comprises 11 residues. The CDR3 region is CSASRGDTRYF. The DNA for the CDR3 is TGCAGTGCTTCACGTGGAGATACGCGGTATTTT.

The CDR3 DNA sequence: TGTGCCAGCAGCCAATCGGGTGACAGGACCAATGAGCAGTTCTTC. This translates into CASSQSGDRTNEQFF. The chain combines TRBV3-1 with TRBJ2-1; a weak D match, TRBD1 (6 bases). The CDR3 loop spans 15 amino acids. CDR1 is LGHDT and CDR2 is YNNKEL in the germline V gene (reference sequence). With 2 bases removed from V and 6 bases from J, the gap between germline ends came to 14 bases.

A remark on this clonotype: A much larger clone lies a single base off, so this may be a read error. The gene calls are TRBV6-4 and TRBJ2-7, with D perhaps TRBD2 (5 bases). The germline V gene encodes CDR1 MRHNA and CDR2 SNTAGT. The CDR3 loop spans 13 amino acids. CDR3: CTSSEAGGYEQYF. The DNA for the CDR3 is TGTACCAGCAGTGAGGCTGGCGGGTACGAGCAGTACTTC.

This chain uses TRBV10-2 with TRBJ2-2; 12 positions agree with TRBD2. V was clipped by 6 bases and J by 1 base; unmatched bases: 3. This CDR3 is 16 amino acids long. The V gene's germline CDR1 is WSHSY and CDR2 SAAADI. The CDR3 DNA reads TGCGCCAGCAGGTCTAGCGGGAGGGAGAACACCGGGGAGCTGTTTTTT. Protein sequence: CASRSSGRENTGELFF.

The sample holds a few counts of this clonotype. V usage is TRBV4-2 and J usage is TRBJ2-5, with D perhaps matching TRBD1 (5 bases). The CDR3 is made up of 13 amino acids. V shed 5 bases and J shed 5 bases, with 12 bases lying between them. CDR1 and CDR2 from the germline V gene are LGHNA and YNFKEQ. CDR3 in DNA: TGTGCCAGCAGCTCCGACAGAATGGAGACCCAGTACTTC. It translates to CASSSDRMETQYF.

Only a few counts were recorded for this clonotype. A much larger clone differs by one base, so this may be a read error. This chain connects TRBV6-1 to TRBJ2-1; 9 bases map to TRBD2. Germline V gives CDR1 MNHNS, CDR2 SASEGT. The CDR3 length is 15 residues. This chain's CDR3 is CACSELGGGANEQFF. CDR3 bases: TGTGCCTGCAGTGAATTGGGCGGGGGGGCGAATGAGCAGTTCTTC.